Sequencing of this TCR beta chain was carried out in a study of T cells in Graves' hyperthyroidism and ophthalmopathy. CDR3 length: 16 amino acids. The V gene's germline CDR1 is DFQATT and CDR2 SNEGSKA (reference sequence). Trimming cost V 1 base and J 4 bases; bases outside gene matches: 8. From RNA transcripts, TCR beta CDR3 regions were amplified. The HTBI set primed first-round TCR CDR3 RT-PCR. TCRdb reprocessed the multiplex PCR reads with MiXCR, giving one entry per CDR3 protein. The sample lists roughly 100,000 distinct CDR3 sequences; over 45% were seen once. Many counts were recorded for this clonotype.

The sequencing input was blood. The chain couples TRBV20-1 to TRBJ2-1; 9 bases are a match to TRBD2. This receptor was obtained from a man aged 40-55 years with Graves' hyperthyroidism. CDR3 nucleotide sequence: TGCAGTGCTAGAGTCGGCGGGAGGGGGACTTACAATGAGCAGTTCTTC. This translates into CSARVGGRGTYNEQFF.